The table lists the clone carrying this T cell receptor (beta chain) with a few counts. The antigen is unknown. The record originates from a study of neurological immune-mediated disorders. Points from the study as a whole: The greatest TCR clonal expansion occurred in HTLV-1-associated myelopathy and the least in multiple sclerosis, which fell below healthy controls.

Whenever a sequencing run was performed, it yielded over 190 million TCR-beta sequences from 15-18 subjects. TCRdb reprocessed the 5' RACE reads via MiXCR and lists one record per CDR3 protein. Found here are 40,000 or so distinct CDR3 sequences, about 13% of them singletons; the top ten hold about an eighth. The V end was cut by 4 bases, the J end by 1 base, with 7 bases between. This CDR3 comprises 14 residues. Germline CDR1 and CDR2: SGHVS and FQNEAQ. Time point in this sample: longitudinal time-point 3. This TCR was recovered from a young man in good health. The chain joins TRBV7-8 to TRBJ1-4; perhaps TRBD1 as D (6 bases). The source material was PBMCs. The CDR3 region has the DNA TGTGCCAGCAGCTCACAGGGAACTAATGAAAAACTGTTTTTT. Amino acids: CASSSQGTNEKLFF. The full variable domain, completed using reference TRBV7-8 and TRBJ1-4, is GAGVSQSPRYKVAKRGQDVALRCDPISGHVSLFWYQQALGQGPEFLTYFQNEAQLDKSGLPSDRFFAERPEGSVSTLKIQRTQQEDSAVYLCASSSQGTNEKLFFGSGTQLSVL.